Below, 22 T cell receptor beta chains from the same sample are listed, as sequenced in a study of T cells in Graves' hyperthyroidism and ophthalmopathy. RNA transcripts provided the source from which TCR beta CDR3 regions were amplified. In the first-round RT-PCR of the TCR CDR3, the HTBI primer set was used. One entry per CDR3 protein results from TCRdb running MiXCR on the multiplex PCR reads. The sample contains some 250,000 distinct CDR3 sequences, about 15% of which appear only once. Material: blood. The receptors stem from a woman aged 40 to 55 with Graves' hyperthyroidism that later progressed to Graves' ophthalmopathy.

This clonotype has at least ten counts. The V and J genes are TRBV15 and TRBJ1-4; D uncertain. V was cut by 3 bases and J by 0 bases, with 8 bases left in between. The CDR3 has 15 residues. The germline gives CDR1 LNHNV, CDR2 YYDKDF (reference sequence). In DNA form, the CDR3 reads TGTGCCACCAGCAGCGTCCCATCAACTAATGAAAAACTGTTTTTT. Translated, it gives CATSSVPSTNEKLFF.

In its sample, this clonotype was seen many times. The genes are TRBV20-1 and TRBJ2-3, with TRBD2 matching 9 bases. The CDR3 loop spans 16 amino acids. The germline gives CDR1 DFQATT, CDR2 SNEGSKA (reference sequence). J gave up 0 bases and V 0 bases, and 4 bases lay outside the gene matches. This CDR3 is CSARDGGRASTDTQYF. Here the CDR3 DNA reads TGCAGTGCTAGAGATGGCGGGAGGGCTAGCACAGATACGCAGTATTTT.

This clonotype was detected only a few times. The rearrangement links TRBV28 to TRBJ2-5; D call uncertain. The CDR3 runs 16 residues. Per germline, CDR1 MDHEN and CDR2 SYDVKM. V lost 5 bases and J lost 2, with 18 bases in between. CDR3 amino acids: CASSLLGKASQETQYF. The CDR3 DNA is TGTGCCAGCAGTCTCCTGGGGAAGGCCAGTCAAGAGACCCAGTACTTC.

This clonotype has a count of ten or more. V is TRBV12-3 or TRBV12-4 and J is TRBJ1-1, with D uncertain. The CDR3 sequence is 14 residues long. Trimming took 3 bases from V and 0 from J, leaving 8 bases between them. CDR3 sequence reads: CASSLWEVNTEAFF. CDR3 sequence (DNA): TGTGCCAGCAGTTTGTGGGAGGTGAACACTGAAGCTTTCTTT.

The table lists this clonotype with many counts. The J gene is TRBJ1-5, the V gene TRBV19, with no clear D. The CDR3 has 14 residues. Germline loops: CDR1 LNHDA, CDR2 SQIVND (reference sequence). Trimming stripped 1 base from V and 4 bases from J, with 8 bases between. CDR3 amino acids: CASSIGLGNQPQHF. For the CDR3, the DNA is TGTGCCAGTAGTATAGGATTAGGTAATCAGCCCCAGCATTTT.

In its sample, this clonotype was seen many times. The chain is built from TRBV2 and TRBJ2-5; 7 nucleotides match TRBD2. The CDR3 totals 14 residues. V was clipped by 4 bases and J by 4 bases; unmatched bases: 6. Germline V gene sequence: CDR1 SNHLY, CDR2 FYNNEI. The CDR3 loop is CASSGGTTLETQYF. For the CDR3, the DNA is TGTGCCAGCAGTGGAGGGACTACCTTAGAGACCCAGTACTTC. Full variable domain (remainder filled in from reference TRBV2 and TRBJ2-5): EPEVTQTPSHQVTQMGQEVILRCVPISNHLYFYWYRQILGQKVEFLVSFYNNEISEKSEIFDDQFSVERPDGSNFTLKIRSTKLEDSAMYFCASSGGTTLETQYFGPGTRLLVL.

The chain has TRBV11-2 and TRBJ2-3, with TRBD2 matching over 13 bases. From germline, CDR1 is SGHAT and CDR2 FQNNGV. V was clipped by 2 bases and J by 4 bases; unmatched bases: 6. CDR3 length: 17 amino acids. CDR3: CASSLRRLAGGSDTQYF. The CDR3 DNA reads TGTGCCAGCAGCTTACGGAGACTAGCGGGAGGCTCAGATACGCAGTATTTT.

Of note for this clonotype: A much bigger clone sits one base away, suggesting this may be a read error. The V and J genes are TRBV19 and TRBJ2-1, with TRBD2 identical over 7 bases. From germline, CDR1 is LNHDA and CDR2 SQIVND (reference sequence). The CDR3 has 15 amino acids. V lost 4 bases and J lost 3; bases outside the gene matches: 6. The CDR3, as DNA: TGTGCCAGTAGTACCCGGCGGGAGATCTACAATGAGCAGTTCTTC. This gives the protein CASSTRREIYNEQFF.

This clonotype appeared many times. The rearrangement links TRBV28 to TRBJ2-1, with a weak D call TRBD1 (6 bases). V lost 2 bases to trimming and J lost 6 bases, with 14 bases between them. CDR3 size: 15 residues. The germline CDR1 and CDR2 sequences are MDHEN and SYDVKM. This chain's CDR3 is CASSLSRGPRNEQFF. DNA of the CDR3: TGTGCCAGCAGTTTAAGCAGGGGCCCCCGCAATGAGCAGTTCTTC.

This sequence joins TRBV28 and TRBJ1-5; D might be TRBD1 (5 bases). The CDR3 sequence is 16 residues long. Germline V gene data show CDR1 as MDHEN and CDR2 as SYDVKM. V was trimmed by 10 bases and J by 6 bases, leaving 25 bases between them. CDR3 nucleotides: TGTGCCATCCGACCAAGTCCGGGGCAGGCAGGTCAGCCCCAGCATTTT. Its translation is CAIRPSPGQAGQPQHF.

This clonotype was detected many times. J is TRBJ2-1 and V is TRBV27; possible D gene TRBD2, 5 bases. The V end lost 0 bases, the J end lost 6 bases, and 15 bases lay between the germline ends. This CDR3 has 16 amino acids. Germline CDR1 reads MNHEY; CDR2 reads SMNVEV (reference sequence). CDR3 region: CASSLSRLFGGNEQFF. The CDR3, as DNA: TGTGCCAGCAGTTTATCGAGACTATTTGGCGGCAATGAGCAGTTCTTC.

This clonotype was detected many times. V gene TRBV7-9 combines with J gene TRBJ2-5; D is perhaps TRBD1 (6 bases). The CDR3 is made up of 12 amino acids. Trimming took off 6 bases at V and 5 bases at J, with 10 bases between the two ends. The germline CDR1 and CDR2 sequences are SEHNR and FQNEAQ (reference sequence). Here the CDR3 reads CASRQGPETQYF. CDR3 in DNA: TGTGCCAGCAGACAGGGACCGGAGACCCAGTACTTC. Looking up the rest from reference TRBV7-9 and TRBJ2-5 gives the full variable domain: DTGVSQNPRHKITKRGQNVTFRCDPISEHNRLYWYRQTLGQGPEFLTYFQNEAQLEKSRLLSDRFSAERPKGSFSTLEIQRTEQGDSAMYLCASRQGPETQYFGPGTRLLVL.

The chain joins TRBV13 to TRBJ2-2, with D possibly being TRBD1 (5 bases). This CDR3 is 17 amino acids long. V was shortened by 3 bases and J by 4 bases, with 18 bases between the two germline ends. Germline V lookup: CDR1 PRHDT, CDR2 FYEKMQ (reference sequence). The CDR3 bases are TGTGCCAGCAGCTTTCCACTGGGGCAGGGTCGCACCGGGGAGCTGTTTTTT. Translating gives CASSFPLGQGRTGELFF.

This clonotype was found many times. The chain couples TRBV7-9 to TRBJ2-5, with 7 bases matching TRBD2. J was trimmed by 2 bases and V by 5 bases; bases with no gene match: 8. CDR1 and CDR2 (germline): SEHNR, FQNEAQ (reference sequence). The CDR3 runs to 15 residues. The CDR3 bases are TGTGCCAGCAGCCTAACGGCGGGGGATCAAGAGACCCAGTACTTC. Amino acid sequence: CASSLTAGDQETQYF.

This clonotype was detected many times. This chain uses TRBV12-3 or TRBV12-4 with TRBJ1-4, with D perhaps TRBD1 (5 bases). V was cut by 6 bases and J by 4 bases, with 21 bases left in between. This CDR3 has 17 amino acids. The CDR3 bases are TGTGCCAGCAGCCCTTTGCCTTCGACAGACCGTAATGAAAAACTGTTTTTT. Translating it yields CASSPLPSTDRNEKLFF.

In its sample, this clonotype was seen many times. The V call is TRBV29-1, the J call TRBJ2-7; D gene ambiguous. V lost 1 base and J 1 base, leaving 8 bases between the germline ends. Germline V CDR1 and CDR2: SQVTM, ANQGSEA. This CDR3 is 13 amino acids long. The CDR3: CSVEGRDSYEQYF. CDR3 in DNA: TGCAGCGTTGAAGGAAGGGATTCCTACGAGCAGTACTTC.

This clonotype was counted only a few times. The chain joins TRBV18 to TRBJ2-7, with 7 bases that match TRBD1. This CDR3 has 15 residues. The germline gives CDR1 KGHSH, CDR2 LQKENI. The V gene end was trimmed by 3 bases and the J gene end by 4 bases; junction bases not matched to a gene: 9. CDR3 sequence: CASSPRQGEGYEQYF. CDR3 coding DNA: TGTGCCAGCTCACCGCGACAGGGTGAGGGATACGAGCAGTACTTC.

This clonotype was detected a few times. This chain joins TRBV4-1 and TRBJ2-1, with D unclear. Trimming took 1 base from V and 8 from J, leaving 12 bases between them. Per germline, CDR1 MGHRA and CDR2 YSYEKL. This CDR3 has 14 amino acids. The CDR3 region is CASSQAETQDEQFF. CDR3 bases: TGCGCCAGCAGCCAAGCGGAGACTCAGGATGAGCAGTTCTTC.

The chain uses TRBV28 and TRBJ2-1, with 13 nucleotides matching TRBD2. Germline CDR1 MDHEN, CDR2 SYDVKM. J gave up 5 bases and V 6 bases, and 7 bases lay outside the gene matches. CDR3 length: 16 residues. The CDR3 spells CASSPTGLAGHNEQFF. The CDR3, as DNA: TGTGCCAGCAGCCCTACGGGACTAGCGGGGCACAATGAGCAGTTCTTC. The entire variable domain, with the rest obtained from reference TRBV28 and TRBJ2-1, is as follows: DVKVTQSSRYLVKRTGEKVFLECVQDMDHENMFWYRQDPGLGLRLIYFSYDVKMKEKGDIPEGYSVSREKKERFSLILESASTNQTSMYLCASSPTGLAGHNEQFFGPGTRLTVL.

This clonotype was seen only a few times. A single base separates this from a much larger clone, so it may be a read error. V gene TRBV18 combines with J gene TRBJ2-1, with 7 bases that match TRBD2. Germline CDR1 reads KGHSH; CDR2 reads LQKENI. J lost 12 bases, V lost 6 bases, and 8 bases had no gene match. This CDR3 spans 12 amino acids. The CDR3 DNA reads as TGTGCCAGCTCGCCTACTAGCGTGGGGCAGTTCTTC. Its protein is CASSPTSVGQFF.

CDR3: CASSLEPHNEQFF. CDR3 DNA sequence: TGCGCCAGCAGCTTAGAGCCCCACAATGAGCAGTTCTTC. This rearrangement joins TRBV5-1 to TRBJ2-1; the D is unclear. CDR3 size: 13 residues. V was pared by 2 bases and J by 5 bases, with 8 bases between. Germline V gene lookup returns CDR1 SGHRS and CDR2 YFSETQ.

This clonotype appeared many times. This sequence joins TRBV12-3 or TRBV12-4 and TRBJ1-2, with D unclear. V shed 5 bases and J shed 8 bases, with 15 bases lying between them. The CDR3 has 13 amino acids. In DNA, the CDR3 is TGTGCCAGCAGTCCGGGGTCAGCTGGCGGCTACACCTTC. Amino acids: CASSPGSAGGYTF.